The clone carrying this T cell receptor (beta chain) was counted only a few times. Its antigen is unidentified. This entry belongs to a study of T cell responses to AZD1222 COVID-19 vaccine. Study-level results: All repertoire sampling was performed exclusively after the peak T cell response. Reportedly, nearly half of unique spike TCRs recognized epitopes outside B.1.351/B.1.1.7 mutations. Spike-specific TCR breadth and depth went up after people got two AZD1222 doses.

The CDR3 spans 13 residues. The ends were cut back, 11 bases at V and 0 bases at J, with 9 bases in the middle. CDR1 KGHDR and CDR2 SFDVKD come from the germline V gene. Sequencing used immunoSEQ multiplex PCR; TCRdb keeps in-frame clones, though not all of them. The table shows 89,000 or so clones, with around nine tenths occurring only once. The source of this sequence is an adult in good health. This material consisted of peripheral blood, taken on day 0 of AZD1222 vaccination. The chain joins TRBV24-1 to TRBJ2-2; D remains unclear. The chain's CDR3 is CAITDTNTGELFF. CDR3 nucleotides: TGTGCCATCACAGACACGAACACCGGGGAGCTGTTTTTT.